This T cell receptor (beta chain) stems from a study of OX40 agonist ivuxolimab in advanced cancers. Clones were read by immunoSEQ multiplex PCR, and TCRdb kept only the in-frame ones, dropping some. Of fewer than 80,000 clones in the sample, roughly 89% were seen once. The V gene lost 3 bases and the J gene lost 10 bases, with 13 bases spanning the gap. The length of the CDR3 is 13 residues. In germline, CDR1 is MNHEY, CDR2 SVGAGI. This specimen was CD4+ or CD8+ T cells sorted from blood, taken in a trial of the OX40 agonist ivuxolimab. This clonotype originated in an adult with an advanced solid tumor such as melanoma, head and neck, liver or kidney cancer. The genes are TRBV6-5 and TRBJ2-1; possibly TRBD1 for D (5 bases). The chain's CDR3 is CASSYPLAGEQFF. In DNA, the CDR3 is TGTGCCAGCAGTTATCCCCTTGCAGGGGAGCAGTTCTTC.